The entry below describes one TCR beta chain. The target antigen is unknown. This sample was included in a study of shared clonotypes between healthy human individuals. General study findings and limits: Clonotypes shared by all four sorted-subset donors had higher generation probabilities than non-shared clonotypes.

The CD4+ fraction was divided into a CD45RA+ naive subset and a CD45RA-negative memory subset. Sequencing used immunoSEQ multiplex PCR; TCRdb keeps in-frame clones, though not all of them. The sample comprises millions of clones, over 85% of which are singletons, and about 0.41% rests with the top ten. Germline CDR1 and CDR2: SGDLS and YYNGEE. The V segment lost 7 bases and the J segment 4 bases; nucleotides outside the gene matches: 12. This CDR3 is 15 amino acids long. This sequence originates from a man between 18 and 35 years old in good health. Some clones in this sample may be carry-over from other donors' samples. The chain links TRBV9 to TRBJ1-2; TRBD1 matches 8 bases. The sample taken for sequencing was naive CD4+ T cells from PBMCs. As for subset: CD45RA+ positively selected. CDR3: CASENTGQAGYGYTF. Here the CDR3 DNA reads TGTGCCAGCGAAAATACGGGACAGGCTGGCTATGGCTACACCTTC.